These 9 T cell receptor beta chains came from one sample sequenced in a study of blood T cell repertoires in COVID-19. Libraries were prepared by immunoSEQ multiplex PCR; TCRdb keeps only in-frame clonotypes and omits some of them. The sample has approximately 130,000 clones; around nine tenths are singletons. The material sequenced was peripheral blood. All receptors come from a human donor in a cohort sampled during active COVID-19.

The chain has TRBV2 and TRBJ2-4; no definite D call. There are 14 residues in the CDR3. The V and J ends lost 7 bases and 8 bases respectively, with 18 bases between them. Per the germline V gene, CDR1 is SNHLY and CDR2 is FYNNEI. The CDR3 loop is CASKLGRGMDIQYF. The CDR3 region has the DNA TGTGCCAGCAAGCTCGGCCGAGGAATGGACATTCAGTACTTC.

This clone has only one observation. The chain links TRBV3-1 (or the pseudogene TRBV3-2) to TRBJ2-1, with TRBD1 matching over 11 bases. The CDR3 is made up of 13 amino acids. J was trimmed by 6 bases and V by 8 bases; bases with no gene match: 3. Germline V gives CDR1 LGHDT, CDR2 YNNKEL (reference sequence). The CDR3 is CASGQGAANEQFF. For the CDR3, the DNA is TGTGCCAGCGGACAGGGGGCGGCCAATGAGCAGTTCTTC.

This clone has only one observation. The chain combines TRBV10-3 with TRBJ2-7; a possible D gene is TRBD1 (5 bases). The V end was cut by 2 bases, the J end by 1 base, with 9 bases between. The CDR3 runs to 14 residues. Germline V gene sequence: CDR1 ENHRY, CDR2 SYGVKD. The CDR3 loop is CAISEPQGSYEQYF. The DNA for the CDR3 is TGTGCCATCAGTGAGCCCCAGGGTTCCTACGAGCAGTACTTC.

This CDR3 is CASSILQGANEQYF. The CDR3 coding sequence is TGTGCCAGTAGTATACTGCAGGGGGCCAACGAGCAGTACTTC. V usage is TRBV19 and J usage is TRBJ2-7, with TRBD1 identical over 8 bases. Germline loops: CDR1 LNHDA, CDR2 SQIVND (reference sequence). This CDR3 contains 14 residues. With V trimmed by 2 bases and J by 5 bases, 5 bases remained unmatched.

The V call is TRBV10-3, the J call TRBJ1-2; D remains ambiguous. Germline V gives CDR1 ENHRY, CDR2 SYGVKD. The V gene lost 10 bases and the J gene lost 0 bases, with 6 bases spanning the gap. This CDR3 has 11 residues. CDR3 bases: TGTGCCACTACAGCTAACTATGGCTACACCTTC. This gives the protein CATTANYGYTF.

The DNA of the CDR3 is TGTGCCAGCAGCCAGGTATCTAGCACTGAGCAGTTCTTC. Translated: CASSQVSSTEQFF. This sequence joins TRBV3-1 (or the pseudogene TRBV3-2) and TRBJ2-1; D may be TRBD2 (5 bases). In germline, CDR1 is LGHDT, CDR2 YNNKEL (reference sequence). This CDR3 region has 13 residues. Trimming cost V 3 bases and J 9 bases, with 12 bases left between them.

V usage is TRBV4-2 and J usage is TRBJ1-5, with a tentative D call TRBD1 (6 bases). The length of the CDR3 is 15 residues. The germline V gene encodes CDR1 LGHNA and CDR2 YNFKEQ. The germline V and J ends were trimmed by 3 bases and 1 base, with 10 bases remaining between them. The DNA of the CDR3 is TGTGCCAGCAGCCACGGCAGGGGAAGCAATCAGCCCCAGCATTTT. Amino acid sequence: CASSHGRGSNQPQHF.

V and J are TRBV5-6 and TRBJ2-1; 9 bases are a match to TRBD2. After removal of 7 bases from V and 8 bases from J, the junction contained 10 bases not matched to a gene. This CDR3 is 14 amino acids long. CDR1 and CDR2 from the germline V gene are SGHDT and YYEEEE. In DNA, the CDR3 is TGTGCCAGCTGCCCGGCGGGAGGGTGGTATGAGCAGTTCTTC. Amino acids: CASCPAGGWYEQFF.

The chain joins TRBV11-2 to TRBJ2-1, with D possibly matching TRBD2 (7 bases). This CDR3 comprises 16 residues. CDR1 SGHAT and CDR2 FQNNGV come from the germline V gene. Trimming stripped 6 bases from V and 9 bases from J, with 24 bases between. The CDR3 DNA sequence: TGTGCCAGCAGGGGGGCTTGGGGGAGGGCGGTCGGTGAGCAGTTCTTC. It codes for CASRGAWGRAVGEQFF.